This TCR beta chain was sequenced in a study of OX40 agonist ivuxolimab in advanced cancers. Study-wide background: Age averaged roughly 60 years (range roughly 20 to 90), and 70% to 85% were male.

Between the trimmed V and J ends, which lost 8 bases and 8 bases, there was a span of 13 bases. CDR3 length: 12 amino acids. The germline gives CDR1 SNHLY, CDR2 FYNNEI. Overall study results and limits: Compared with CD4+, CD8+ T cells on average had more expanded clones.

TCRdb's table, derived via immunoSEQ multiplex PCR, lists solely in-frame clones and lacks some. The sample has about 13,000 clones, around 82% seen once. Note on this clone: The antigen remains undetermined.

The clonotype comes from an adult with an advanced solid tumor such as melanoma, head and neck, liver or kidney cancer. The chain carries TRBV2 and TRBJ1-5; D gene ambiguous. The sample in question was CD4+ or CD8+ T cells sorted from blood, obtained in a trial of the OX40 agonist ivuxolimab. CDR3 in DNA: TGTGCCAGCGGTCCGACGTGGAAGCCCCAGCATTTT. Protein product: CASGPTWKPQHF.